The subject of this entry is one TCR beta chain. Its antigen is not yet known. No clone much larger than this one lies a single base away; base qualities are absent. Including the terminal cysteine and phenylalanine, the CDR3 comprises 13 residues. Kept here is only the CDR3 DNA, which spans 39 bases and is read in frame from base 1. The germline V gene specifies SGHTA as CDR1 and FQGNSA as CDR2. Trimming removed 6 bases from V and 4 bases from J, leaving 12 bases between the germline ends. TCR beta CDR3 regions were amplified from genomic DNA using the immunoSEQ hsTCRB kit. An Illumina HiSeq system was used for high-throughput TRB CDR3 sequencing. The paper's data handling went like this. The immunoSEQ software was used to analyze the sequencing reads, and any nonproductive sequences containing premature stops or frame-shifts were left out. Clonality of the repertoire was calculated as one minus Shannon entropy normalized by log2 of the number of unique productive sequences. What TCRdb holds here is the immuneACCESS table cut down to in-frame rearrangements. Part of the clones is not present; checked against another copy, under half of the missing clones reflect an unresolved V gene, and the others are unexplained. V, J and clone size are those of that table, while D and trimming were read from the DNA. The sample table holds about 4,600 clones, of which 68% were seen once. Around 14% of the sample is in the top ten clones.

The data belong to a study of T cells in pancreatic ductal adenocarcinoma (dated by TCRdb to 2015 to 2018). As for the study more broadly: The work assessed suppressive cells as well as CD8+ T cells infiltrating resected pancreatic ductal adenocarcinoma, measuring their numbers, locations, and properties, in order to shed light on the adaptive T-cell response that occurs naturally.

The paper's findings and limits, for the study overall: Blood samples had more total productive templates and 6 to 8-fold more unique clonotypes than tumor samples. Because inoperable disease is present at presentation in most pancreatic cancer patients, the resected cohort was biased toward the minority with early-stage disease. There was no significant difference in T-cell clonality between tumor and blood, where mean clonality was approximately 0.1 for tumors and about 0.07 for blood. Comparisons of clonality between tumor and blood may be biased because tumors are enriched in CD45RO+ effector T cells rather than naive T cells, which biases the comparison toward lower diversity.

Pancreatic ductal adenocarcinoma patients who had undergone surgery without neoadjuvant therapy were selected. Right after surgery, resected tumor tissue went into ice-cold media, and part of that tissue was flash frozen for DNA and RNA. The DNeasy Blood and Tissue Kit, with Proteinase K and RNase treatment, was used to extract genomic DNA from roughly seven PBMC specimens and fewer than ten flash-frozen tumor specimens. The rearrangement joined TRBV7-2 to TRBJ1-1; too little of a D gene remains to name it. Sequencing was carried out using pancreatic tumor tissue. This clonotype originated in a human donor with pancreatic ductal adenocarcinoma. The DNA sequence follows: TGTGCCAGCAGTCCTCGGTCGGGCACTGAAGCTTTCTTT. It specifies CASSPRSGTEAFF.